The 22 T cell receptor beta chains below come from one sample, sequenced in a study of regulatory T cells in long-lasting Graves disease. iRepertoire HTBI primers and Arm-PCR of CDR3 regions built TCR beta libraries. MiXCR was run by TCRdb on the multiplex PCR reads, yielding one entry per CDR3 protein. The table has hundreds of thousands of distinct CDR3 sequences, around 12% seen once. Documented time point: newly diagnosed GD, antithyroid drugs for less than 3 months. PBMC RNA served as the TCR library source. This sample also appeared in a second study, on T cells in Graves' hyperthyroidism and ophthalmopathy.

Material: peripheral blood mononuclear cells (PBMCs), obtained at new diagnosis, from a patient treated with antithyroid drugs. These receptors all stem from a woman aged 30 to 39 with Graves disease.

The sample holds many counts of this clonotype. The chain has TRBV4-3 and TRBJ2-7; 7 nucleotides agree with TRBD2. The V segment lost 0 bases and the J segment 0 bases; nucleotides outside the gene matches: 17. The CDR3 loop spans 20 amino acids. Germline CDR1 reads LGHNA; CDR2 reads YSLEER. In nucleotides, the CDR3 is TGCGCCAGCAGCCAAGAGTCAGTGGCGGTTGACGGGAGGCCCTCCTACGAGCAGTACTTC. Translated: CASSQESVAVDGRPSYEQYF.

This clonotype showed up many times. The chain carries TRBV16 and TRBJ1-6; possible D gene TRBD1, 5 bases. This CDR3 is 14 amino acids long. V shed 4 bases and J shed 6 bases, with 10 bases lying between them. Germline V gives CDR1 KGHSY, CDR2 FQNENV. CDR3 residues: CASSPRQINSPLHF. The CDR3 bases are TGTGCCAGCAGCCCGCGACAGATTAATTCACCCCTCCACTTT.

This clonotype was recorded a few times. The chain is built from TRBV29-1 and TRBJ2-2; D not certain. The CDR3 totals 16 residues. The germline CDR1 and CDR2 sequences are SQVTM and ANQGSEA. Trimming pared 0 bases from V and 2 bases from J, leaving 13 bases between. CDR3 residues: CSVEDLRLGNTGELFF. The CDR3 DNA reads TGCAGCGTTGAAGATCTTCGATTAGGCAACACCGGGGAGCTGTTTTTT.

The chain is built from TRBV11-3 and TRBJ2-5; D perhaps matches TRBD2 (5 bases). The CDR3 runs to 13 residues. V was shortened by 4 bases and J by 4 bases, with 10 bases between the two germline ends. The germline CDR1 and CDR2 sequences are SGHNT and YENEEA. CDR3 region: CASSYHAGETQYF. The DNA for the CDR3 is TGTGCCAGCAGCTATCACGCGGGAGAGACCCAGTACTTC.

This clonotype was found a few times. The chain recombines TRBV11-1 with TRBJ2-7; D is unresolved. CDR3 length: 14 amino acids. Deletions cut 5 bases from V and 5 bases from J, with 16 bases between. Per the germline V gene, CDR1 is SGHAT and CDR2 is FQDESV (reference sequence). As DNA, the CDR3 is TGTGCCAGCAGCCCCCTTGGGCTAGTCCACGAGCAGTACTTC. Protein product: CASSPLGLVHEQYF. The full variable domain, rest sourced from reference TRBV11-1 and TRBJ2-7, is EAEVAQSPRYKITEKSQAVAFWCDPISGHATLYWYRQILGQGPELLVQFQDESVVDDSQLPKDRFSAERLKGVDSTLKIQPAELGDSAMYLCASSPLGLVHEQYFGPGTRLTVT.

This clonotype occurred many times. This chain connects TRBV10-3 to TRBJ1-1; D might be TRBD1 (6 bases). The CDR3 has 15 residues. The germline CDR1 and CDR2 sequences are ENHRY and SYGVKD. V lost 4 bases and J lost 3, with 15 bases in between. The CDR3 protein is CAISGNQGMDTEAFF. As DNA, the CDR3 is TGTGCCATCAGTGGTAATCAGGGGATGGACACTGAAGCTTTCTTT.

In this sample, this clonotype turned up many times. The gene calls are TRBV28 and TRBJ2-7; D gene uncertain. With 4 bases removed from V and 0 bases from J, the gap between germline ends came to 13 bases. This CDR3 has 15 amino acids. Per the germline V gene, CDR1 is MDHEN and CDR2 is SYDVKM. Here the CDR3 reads CASSSPSASSYEQYF. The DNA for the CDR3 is TGTGCCAGCAGTTCCCCAAGCGCCAGCTCCTACGAGCAGTACTTC. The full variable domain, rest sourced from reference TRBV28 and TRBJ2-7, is DVKVTQSSRYLVKRTGEKVFLECVQDMDHENMFWYRQDPGLGLRLIYFSYDVKMKEKGDIPEGYSVSREKKERFSLILESASTNQTSMYLCASSSPSASSYEQYFGPGTRLTVT.

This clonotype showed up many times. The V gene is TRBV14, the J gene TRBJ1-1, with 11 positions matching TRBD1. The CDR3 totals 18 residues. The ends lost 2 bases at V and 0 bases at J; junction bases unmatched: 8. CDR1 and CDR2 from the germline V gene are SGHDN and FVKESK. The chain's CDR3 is CASSQKPGTGGLNTEAFF. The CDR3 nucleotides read TGTGCCAGCAGCCAAAAACCCGGGACAGGGGGACTGAACACTGAAGCTTTCTTT.

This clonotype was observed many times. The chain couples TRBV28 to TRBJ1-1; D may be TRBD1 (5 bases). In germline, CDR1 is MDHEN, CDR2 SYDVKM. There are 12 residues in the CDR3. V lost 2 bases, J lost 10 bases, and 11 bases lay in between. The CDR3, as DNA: TGTGCCAGCAGTTTAGGGAACCAGGGAGCTTTCTTT. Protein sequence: CASSLGNQGAFF.

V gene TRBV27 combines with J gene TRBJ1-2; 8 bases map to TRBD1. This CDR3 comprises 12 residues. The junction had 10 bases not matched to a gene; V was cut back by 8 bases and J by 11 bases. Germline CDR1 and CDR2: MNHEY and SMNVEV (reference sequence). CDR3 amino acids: CASGSLQGDYTF. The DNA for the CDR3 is TGTGCCAGCGGAAGCCTACAGGGGGATTACACCTTC.

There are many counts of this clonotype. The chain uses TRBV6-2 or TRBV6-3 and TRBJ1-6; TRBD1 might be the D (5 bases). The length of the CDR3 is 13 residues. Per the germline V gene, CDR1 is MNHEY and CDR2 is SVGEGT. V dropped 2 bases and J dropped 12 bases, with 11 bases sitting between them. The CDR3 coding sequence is TGTGCCAGCAGTTACGAGGGGTTCGGACCCCTCCACTTT. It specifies CASSYEGFGPLHF.

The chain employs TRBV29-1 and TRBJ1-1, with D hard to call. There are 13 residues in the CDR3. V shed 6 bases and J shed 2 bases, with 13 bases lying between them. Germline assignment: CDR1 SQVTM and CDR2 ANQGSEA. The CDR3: CSVNTEFNTEAFF. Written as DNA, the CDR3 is TGCAGCGTGAACACGGAATTTAACACTGAAGCTTTCTTT.

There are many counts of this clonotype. This CDR3 reads CASSLREVGGKQFF. CDR3 sequence (DNA): TGTGCCAGCAGCTTGAGAGAGGTTGGGGGCAAGCAGTTCTTC. The rearrangement uses TRBV5-8 and TRBJ2-1, with TRBD1 as a possible D gene (6 bases). The V gene lost 1 base and the J gene lost 11 bases, with 16 bases spanning the gap. The CDR3 is 14 residues long. Germline values: CDR1 SGHTS, CDR2 YDEGEE. Based on the CDR3 plus reference TRBV5-8 and TRBJ2-1, the full variable domain is EAGVTQSPTHLIKTRGQQATLRCSPISGHTSVYWYQQALGLGLQFLLWYDEGEERNRGNFPPRFSGRQFPNYSSELNVNALELEDSALYLCASSLREVGGKQFFGPGTRLTVL.

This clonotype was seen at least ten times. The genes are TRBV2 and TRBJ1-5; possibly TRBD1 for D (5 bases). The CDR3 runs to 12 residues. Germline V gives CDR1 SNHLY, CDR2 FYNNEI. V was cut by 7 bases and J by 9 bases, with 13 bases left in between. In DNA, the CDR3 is TGTGCCAGCACCGACAGCGTAAGGCCCCAGCATTTT. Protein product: CASTDSVRPQHF.

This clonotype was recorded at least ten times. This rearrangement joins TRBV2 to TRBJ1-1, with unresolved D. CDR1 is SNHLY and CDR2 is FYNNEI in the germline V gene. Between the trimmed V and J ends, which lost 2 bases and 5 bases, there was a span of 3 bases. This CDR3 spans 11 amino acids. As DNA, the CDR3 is TGTGCCAGCAGTGAAAGAACTGAAGCTTTCTTT. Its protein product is CASSERTEAFF. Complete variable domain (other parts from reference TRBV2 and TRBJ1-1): EPEVTQTPSHQVTQMGQEVILRCVPISNHLYFYWYRQILGQKVEFLVSFYNNEISEKSEIFDDQFSVERPDGSNFTLKIRSTKLEDSAMYFCASSERTEAFFGQGTRLTVV.

CDR3 in amino acids: CASSWNPLACTGELFF. The CDR3 DNA reads TGCGCCAGCAGCTGGAACCCTCTAGCGTGCACCGGGGAGCTGTTTTTT. V usage is TRBV5-1 and J usage is TRBJ2-2; D might be TRBD2 (6 bases). The germline V gene encodes CDR1 SGHRS and CDR2 YFSETQ. V lost 3 bases to trimming and J lost 4 bases, with 16 bases between them. The CDR3 loop spans 16 amino acids.

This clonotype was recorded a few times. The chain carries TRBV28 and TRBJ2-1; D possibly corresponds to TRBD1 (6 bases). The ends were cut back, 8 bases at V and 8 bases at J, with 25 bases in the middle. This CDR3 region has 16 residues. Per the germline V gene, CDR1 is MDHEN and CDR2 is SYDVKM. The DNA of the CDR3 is TGTGCCAGCCCTTCACCTGGGACACGCGGTACGGATGAGCAGTTCTTC. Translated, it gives CASPSPGTRGTDEQFF.

The CDR3 is CASGAGAFTDTQYF. CDR3 sequence (DNA): TGTGCCAGCGGGGCAGGGGCGTTCACAGATACGCAGTATTTT. This chain connects TRBV6-1 to TRBJ2-3, with TRBD1 as a possible D gene (6 bases). The CDR3 has 14 residues. V gave up 8 bases and J gave up 2 bases, with 14 bases separating them. The germline V gene encodes CDR1 MNHNS and CDR2 SASEGT.

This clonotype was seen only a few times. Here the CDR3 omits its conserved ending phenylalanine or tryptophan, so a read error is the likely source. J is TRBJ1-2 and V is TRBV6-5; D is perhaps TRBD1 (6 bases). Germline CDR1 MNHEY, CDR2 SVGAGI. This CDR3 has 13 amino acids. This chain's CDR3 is CASSYSQGTGYTI. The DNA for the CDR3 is TGCGCCAGCAGTTACTCCCAGGGGACGGGCTACACCATC.

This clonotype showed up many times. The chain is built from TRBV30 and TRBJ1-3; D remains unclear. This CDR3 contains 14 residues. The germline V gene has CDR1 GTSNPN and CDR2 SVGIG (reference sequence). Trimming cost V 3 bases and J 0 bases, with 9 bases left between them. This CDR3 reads CAWSSVLSGNTIYF. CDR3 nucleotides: TGTGCCTGGAGCTCCGTACTCTCTGGAAACACCATATATTTT.

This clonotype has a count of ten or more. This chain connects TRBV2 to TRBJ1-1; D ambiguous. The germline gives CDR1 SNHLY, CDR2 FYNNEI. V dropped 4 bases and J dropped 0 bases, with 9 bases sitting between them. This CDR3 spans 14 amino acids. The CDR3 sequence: CASSVDGVNTEAFF. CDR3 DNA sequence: TGTGCCAGCAGTGTGGACGGGGTGAACACTGAAGCTTTCTTT.

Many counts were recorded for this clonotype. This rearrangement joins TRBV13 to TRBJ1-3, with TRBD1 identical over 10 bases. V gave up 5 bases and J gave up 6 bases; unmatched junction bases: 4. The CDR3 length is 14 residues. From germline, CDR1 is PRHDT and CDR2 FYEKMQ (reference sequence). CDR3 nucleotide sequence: TGTGCCAGCAGCCCCAGACAGGGGGCAAACACCATATATTTT. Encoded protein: CASSPRQGANTIYF.